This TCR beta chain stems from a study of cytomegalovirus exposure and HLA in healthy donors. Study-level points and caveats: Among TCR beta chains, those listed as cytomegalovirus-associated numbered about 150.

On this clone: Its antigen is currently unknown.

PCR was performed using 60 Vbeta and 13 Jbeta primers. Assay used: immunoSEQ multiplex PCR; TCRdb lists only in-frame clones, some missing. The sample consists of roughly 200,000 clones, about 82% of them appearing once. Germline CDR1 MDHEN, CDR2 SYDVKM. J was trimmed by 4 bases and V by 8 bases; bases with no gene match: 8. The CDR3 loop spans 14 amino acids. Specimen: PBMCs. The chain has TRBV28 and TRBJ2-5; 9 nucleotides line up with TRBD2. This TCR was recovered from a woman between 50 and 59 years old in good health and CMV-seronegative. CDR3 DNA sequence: TGTGCCAGCGGGCTAGCGGGAAAGAGAGAGACCCAGTACTTC. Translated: CASGLAGKRETQYF.